Following are 20 T cell receptor beta chains from one sample sequenced in a study of blood T cell repertoires in COVID-19 (dated by TCRdb to between 2020 and 2021). Library preparation used the immunoSEQ multiplex PCR assay. TCRdb obtained this table from immuneACCESS and retained in-frame rearrangements with V and J assigned. These tables miss some clones; where compared with another copy, unresolved V genes account for less than half of the shortfall, and the remainder is unexplained. The sample has about 480,000 clones on record, roughly 90% of them singletons. The ten top clones hold about 4.5% of the sample. Material for sequencing was peripheral blood. The origin of the receptors is a woman in her 30s with acute or convalescent COVID-19.

This clone was counted only a few times. The J gene is TRBJ1-6, the V gene TRBV4-1; D is uncertain. The CDR3 totals 16 residues. Germline V gene data show CDR1 as MGHRA and CDR2 as YSYEKL. The germline V and J ends were trimmed by 5 bases and 8 bases, with 19 bases remaining between them. The DNA for the CDR3 is TGCGCCAGCAGCGAAGCGGTCTATCCACGGGATTCACCCCTCCACTTT. Translated, it gives CASSEAVYPRDSPLHF.

The chain combines TRBV2 with TRBJ2-3; D may be TRBD1 (5 bases). Germline V gene lookup returns CDR1 SNHLY and CDR2 FYNNEI. Between the trimmed V and J ends, which lost 5 bases and 1 base, there was a span of 7 bases. The CDR3 is 13 residues long. CDR3 protein: CASSIQGTDTQYF. In DNA form, the CDR3 reads TGTGCCAGCAGTATACAGGGCACAGATACGCAGTATTTT. Using reference TRBV2 and TRBJ2-3 for the parts outside the CDR3, the full variable domain is EPEVTQTPSHQVTQMGQEVILRCVPISNHLYFYWYRQILGQKVEFLVSFYNNEISEKSEIFDDQFSVERPDGSNFTLKIRSTKLEDSAMYFCASSIQGTDTQYFGPGTRLTVL.

Points on this clone: Other DNA variants within this sample encode the same CDR3. The chain carries TRBV28 and TRBJ1-2, with D possibly TRBD1 on 5 matching bases. Trimming took 6 bases from V and 2 from J, leaving 10 bases between them. The CDR3 has 13 amino acids. CDR1 and CDR2 (germline): MDHEN, SYDVKM. The chain's CDR3 is CASSLSGNYGYTF. The CDR3 DNA reads TGTGCCAGCAGCCTTTCAGGGAACTATGGCTACACCTTC.

This rearrangement joins TRBV5-1 to TRBJ2-5, with 10 nucleotides matching TRBD2. Per germline, CDR1 SGHRS and CDR2 YFSETQ. The V segment lost 4 bases and the J segment 5 bases; nucleotides outside the gene matches: 5. The CDR3 length is 14 residues. The chain's CDR3 is CASSPNSGGETQYF. The CDR3, as DNA: TGCGCCAGCAGCCCCAATAGCGGGGGGGAGACCCAGTACTTC.

The genes are TRBV29-1 and TRBJ2-1; 13 nucleotides line up with TRBD2. The germline V gene has CDR1 SQVTM and CDR2 ANQGSEA. There are 15 residues in the CDR3. Trimming at V came to 6 bases and at J to 7 bases, leaving 9 bases not matched to a gene. The CDR3 loop is CSVIEPGLAGNEQFF. The CDR3 DNA reads as TGCAGCGTCATTGAACCGGGACTAGCGGGGAATGAGCAGTTCTTC.

J is TRBJ2-5 and V is TRBV4-2, with D unresolved. V dropped 4 bases and J dropped 5 bases, with 8 bases sitting between them. CDR3 length: 12 amino acids. The germline CDR1 and CDR2 sequences are LGHNA and YNFKEQ. As DNA, the CDR3 is TGTGCCAGCAGCCTTACTACGGAGACCCAGTACTTC. This sequence encodes CASSLTTETQYF.

This clone was counted once. The gene calls are TRBV11-2 and TRBJ1-2, with D unclear. The CDR3 spans 13 residues. The V gene lost 3 bases and the J gene lost 0 bases, with 5 bases spanning the gap. Germline lookup yields CDR1 SGHAT and CDR2 FQNNGV. The CDR3 region is CASSFGPNYGYTF. CDR3 bases: TGTGCCAGCAGCTTTGGGCCTAACTATGGCTACACCTTC.

The rearrangement joins TRBV28 to TRBJ2-2; D unclear. Germline values: CDR1 MDHEN, CDR2 SYDVKM. V gave up 9 bases and J gave up 4 bases, with 12 bases separating them. The CDR3 is 13 residues long. The CDR3: CASLKTTTGELFF. The CDR3 DNA reads TGTGCCAGTCTCAAAACAACCACCGGGGAGCTGTTTTTT.

The CDR3 coding sequence is TGTGCCATCAGTGAAGCTCTCGACTATGGGGAGACCCAGTACTTC. As protein: CAISEALDYGETQYF. This chain links TRBV10-3 with TRBJ2-5; TRBD2 is a possible D gene (5 bases). Germline loops: CDR1 ENHRY, CDR2 SYGVKD. Trimming shortened V by 3 bases and J by 5 bases, and 16 bases separated the two germline ends. The CDR3 covers 15 residues.

The rearrangement joins TRBV28 to TRBJ1-2; 10 bases agree with TRBD1. The CDR3 length is 16 residues. The germline V gene encodes CDR1 MDHEN and CDR2 SYDVKM. J was trimmed by 4 bases and V by 7 bases; bases with no gene match: 12. CDR3 nucleotide sequence: TGTGCCAGCATGGGGGTCCCGGGACAGGGGTTCTATGGCTACACCTTC. It codes for CASMGVPGQGFYGYTF.

The chain has TRBV21-1 and TRBJ2-7; the table gives TRBD2 as D, unverified against the DNA. TRBV21-1 represents a pseudogene. The CDR3 covers 16 residues. The CDR3 region has the DNA TGTGCCAGCAGCAAAGTTGAGGGTCTCCTGAGGTACGAGCAGTACTTC. It translates to CASSKVEGLLRYEQYF.

The chain is built from TRBV6-5 and TRBJ2-3, with 8 bases lining up with TRBD2. V lost 8 bases and J lost 10; bases outside the gene matches: 5. The CDR3 spans 11 residues. Germline V CDR1 and CDR2: MNHEY, SVGAGI. CDR3 in amino acids: CASAAGGAQYF. The CDR3 coding sequence is TGTGCCAGCGCTGCGGGGGGAGCGCAGTATTTT.

The rearrangement uses TRBV6-5 and TRBJ1-3; D may be TRBD1 (6 bases). Germline V gives CDR1 MNHEY, CDR2 SVGAGI. With 9 bases removed from V and 4 bases from J, the gap between germline ends came to 16 bases. CDR3 length: 14 residues. The CDR3 region has the DNA TGTGCCAGTACCCAACAGGGCGCGGGAAACACCATATATTTT. Translated: CASTQQGAGNTIYF.

The chain links TRBV2 to TRBJ2-7; TRBD1 agrees at 10 bases. With V trimmed by 5 bases and J by 2 bases, 9 bases remained unmatched. The CDR3 consists of 16 residues. The germline gives CDR1 SNHLY, CDR2 FYNNEI. The CDR3 region has the DNA TGTGCCAGCAGTCGACAGGGGGCCTTTCCCCCCTACGAGCAGTACTTC. Translating gives CASSRQGAFPPYEQYF.

This clone was observed a few times. V and J are TRBV9 and TRBJ2-7; TRBD1 agrees at 7 bases. The germline gives CDR1 SGDLS, CDR2 YYNGEE. The V and J ends lost 4 bases and 1 base, in that order; junction bases with no gene match: 5. The length of the CDR3 is 14 residues. CDR3 in DNA: TGTGCCAGCAGCCCCATGGGACAGTCCTACGAGCAGTACTTC. Its translation is CASSPMGQSYEQYF. Complete variable domain (other parts from reference TRBV9 and TRBJ2-7): DSGVTQTPKHLITATGQRVTLRCSPRSGDLSVYWYQQSLDQGLQFLIQYYNGEERAKGNILERFSAQQFPDLHSELNLSSLELGDSALYFCASSPMGQSYEQYFGPGTRLTVT.

The genes are TRBV7-3 and TRBJ2-1; 9 bases are a match to TRBD2. The CDR3 is 15 residues long. V was clipped by 5 bases and J by 5 bases; unmatched bases: 7. In germline, CDR1 is SGHTA, CDR2 FQGTGA. This CDR3 reads CASSPGTSFDNEQFF. The CDR3 coding sequence is TGTGCCAGCAGCCCCGGGACTAGCTTCGACAATGAGCAGTTCTTC. Supplemented by reference TRBV7-3 and TRBJ2-1, the full variable domain reads GAGVSQTPSNKVTEKGKYVELRCDPISGHTALYWYRQSLGQGPEFLIYFQGTGAADDSGLPNDRFFAVRPEGSVSTLKIQRTERGDSAVYLCASSPGTSFDNEQFFGPGTRLTVL.

The J gene is TRBJ2-5, the V gene TRBV7-9; D possibly corresponds to TRBD2 (6 bases). CDR1 SEHNR and CDR2 FQNEAQ come from the germline V gene (reference sequence). The CDR3 is made up of 18 amino acids. The V and J ends lost 1 base and 5 bases respectively, with 23 bases between them. In DNA form, the CDR3 reads TGTGCCAGCAGCTTAGAGGTAGCGGTTCGATTACGGGGGGAGACCCAGTACTTC. Encoded protein: CASSLEVAVRLRGETQYF.

In regard to this clone: The junction departs from the called germline gene at one end, perhaps through a read error. The chain employs TRBV6-6 and TRBJ2-7; D not resolved. From germline, CDR1 is MNHNY and CDR2 SVGAGI (reference sequence). This CDR3 comprises 10 residues. CDR3 sequence reads: CASSYSYEDF. CDR3 DNA sequence: TGTGCCAGCAGTTACTCGTACGAGGACTTC.

V usage is TRBV4-1 and J usage is TRBJ2-1; tentatively, D is TRBD2 (5 bases). Looked up from germline, CDR1 is MGHRA and CDR2 is YSYEKL. CDR3 length equals 16 residues. The V gene lost 3 bases and the J gene lost 0 bases, with 12 bases spanning the gap. The CDR3 reads CASSQLAFSSYNEQFF. CDR3 nucleotides: TGCGCCAGCAGCCAGTTAGCGTTTAGCTCCTACAATGAGCAGTTCTTC.

This clone was observed a single time. This chain connects TRBV5-4 to TRBJ1-1; tentatively, D is TRBD1 (6 bases). The CDR3 loop spans 14 amino acids. V lost 0 bases and J lost 5, with 11 bases in between. Germline CDR1 SGHNT, CDR2 YYREEE (reference sequence). The CDR3 sequence is CASSLEFQGTEAFF. The DNA for the CDR3 is TGTGCCAGCAGCTTGGAGTTTCAGGGGACTGAAGCTTTCTTT.